One T cell receptor beta chain is described in this entry. This clonotype has a count of ten or more. Its antigen has not been determined. One base away there is no much larger clone; base qualities are not given. This record comes from a study of early T cells in non-severe SARS-CoV-2 infection (dated by TCRdb to the early 2020s). Notes on the research overall: Because TCR sequencing relied on bulk RNA taken from unsorted whole blood, pairing of alpha and beta chains was not possible.

A case-control design nested within a healthcare worker cohort in London, UK, was used, with weekly nasopharyngeal swab PCR tests and blood sampling performed. Healthcare workers were recruited during the week of the UK lockdown, between 23 and 31 March 2020, and followed weekly for up to 16 weeks. Findings and caveats that apply to the study as a whole: VDJdb matching was skewed toward anti-spike CD8 responses and likely underestimated virus-specific expansions by missing private and CD4 specificities.

Here V drops 4 bases and J drops 6 bases, and the junction holds 5 bases not matched to any gene. The CDR3, cysteine through phenylalanine, is 14 amino acids long. Only CDR3 DNA is held: 42 bases, read in frame from base 1. In the germline V gene (reference sequence), CDR1 corresponds to LGHDT and CDR2 to YNNKEL. The library was made by 5' RACE. This sample was sequenced with a NextSeq 500. Unique molecular identifiers were attached to individual cDNA molecules in the TCR library protocol so that sequencing error and PCR bias could be corrected. Both TCR alpha and beta chains were sequenced, and tight co-correlation was observed between alpha and beta sequence abundances in each sample. Processing in the source paper ran as follows. Decombinator V4 was used to perform V gene, J gene and CDR3 annotation of TCR sequences. TCRs were defined as expanded if a significant change between any two time points was detected under a Poisson model with p below 0.0001. TCR abundances were normalised to the total number of TCRs sequenced per sample and were expressed as counts per million. TRAV1-2 paired with TRAJ12, TRAJ20 or TRAJ33 defined MAIT TCRs, while TRAV10 paired with TRAJ18 defined iNKT TCRs. VDJdb, accessed 1 November 2021, was searched for CMV, EBV and SARS-CoV-2 annotated TCRs, with TCRs annotated for multiple antigens excluded. The raw public data were reprocessed by TCRdb itself: fastp quality trimming at Q25, MiXCR clonotype calling, in-frame beta chains only. Merged by CDR3 protein, the rows form single entries marked with the most common genes and DNA. The V and J calls shown here were made by TCRdb, not taken from the authors' results. In this sample the table shows approximately 56,000 distinct CDR3 sequences, roughly 10% of which occur a single time. Together, the top ten hold 6.5% of the sample.

The sequenced material came from whole blood. Recombination connected TRBV3-1 to TRBJ2-7; 11 of the junction bases match TRBD1. The sequence was obtained from an adult who was a healthcare worker with PCR-confirmed SARS-CoV-2 infection or an uninfected control (not recorded which). The DNA sequence follows: TGTGCCAGCAGCCCGGACAGGGGGCCGCGCGAGCAGTACTTC. Its translation is CASSPDRGPREQYF.